These 11 T cell receptor beta chains originate from one sample sequenced in a study of regulatory T cells in long-lasting Graves disease. HTBI primers from iRepertoire and Arm-PCR of CDR3 regions yielded the TCR beta libraries. TCRdb re-analysed the multiplex PCR reads in MiXCR, keeping a single row per CDR3 protein. The data contain 450,000 to 600,000 distinct CDR3 sequences, approximately 13% of them singletons. Noted time point: newly diagnosed GD, antithyroid drugs for less than 3 months. From PBMCs, RNA was extracted and then used to make the TCR library. This sample also belongs to another study, concerning T cells in Graves' hyperthyroidism and ophthalmopathy.

Sequenced material: peripheral blood mononuclear cells (PBMCs), taken at new diagnosis, from a patient treated with antithyroid drugs. The receptors shown here come from a man aged 25-45 years with Graves disease.

This clonotype appeared a few times. The rearrangement joins TRBV19 to TRBJ1-2; maybe TRBD1 (5 bases). V was trimmed by 5 bases and J by 3 bases, leaving 16 bases between them. The CDR3 has 15 residues. CDR1 is LNHDA and CDR2 is SQIVND in the germline V gene (reference sequence). The CDR3 region has the DNA TGTGCCAGTAGTCCCCCGGGGCAGACCTACTATGGCTACACCTTC. Protein product: CASSPPGQTYYGYTF.

This clonotype has only a few counts. The chain couples TRBV7-9 to TRBJ2-7; D may be TRBD2 (6 bases). The CDR3 consists of 16 residues. Trimming cost V 2 bases and J 4 bases, with 18 bases left between them. Germline V CDR1 and CDR2: SEHNR, FQNEAQ (reference sequence). This CDR3 reads CASSLRGGTPIYEQYF. Written as DNA, the CDR3 is TGTGCCAGCAGCTTAAGGGGTGGGACTCCAATTTACGAGCAGTACTTC.

This clonotype has at least ten counts. The chain has TRBV30 and TRBJ2-1; D not certain. V shed 3 bases and J shed 7 bases, with 7 bases lying between them. This CDR3 region has 11 residues. CDR1 is GTSNPN, CDR2 SVGIG, per germline (reference sequence). The CDR3 bases are TGTGCCTGGAGAGGTTTTAATGAGCAGTTCTTC. It encodes CAWRGFNEQFF.

This clonotype was counted many times. The genes are TRBV29-1 and TRBJ2-2, with D unclear. Looked up from germline, CDR1 is SQVTM and CDR2 is ANQGSEA. V was cut by 0 bases and J by 0 bases, with 2 bases left in between. The CDR3 is made up of 13 amino acids. Here the CDR3 DNA reads TGCAGCGTTGAAGATACGAACACCGGGGAGCTGTTTTTT. Amino acid sequence: CSVEDTNTGELFF.

Turning to this clonotype: Given a far larger clone just one base away, this is likely a sequencing read error. The chain employs TRBV29-1 and TRBJ2-1; unclear D gene. The assigned J gene may be wrong: the sequence end matches TRBJ2-5 better. This CDR3 contains 14 residues. Germline V gene sequence: CDR1 SQVTM, CDR2 ANQGSEA. The CDR3 DNA is TGCAGCGTTGAAGAGGGGAAACTGGGTGAGACCCAGTACTTC. Amino acids: CSVEEGKLGETQYF.

This clonotype was seen a handful of times. V gene TRBV9 combines with J gene TRBJ2-1; 8 nucleotides agree with TRBD2. The J call could be wrong; TRBJ2-5 is a better fit for the DNA end. This CDR3 spans 15 amino acids. Looked up from germline, CDR1 is SGDLS and CDR2 is YYNGEE. CDR3 region: CASSVLGGGPETQYF. The CDR3 nucleotides read TGTGCCAGCAGCGTACTCGGGGGGGGTCCAGAGACCCAGTACTTC.

In this sample, this clonotype turned up many times. The V and J genes are TRBV6-1 and TRBJ2-5; D possibly corresponds to TRBD2 (5 bases). Deletions cut 7 bases from V and 7 bases from J, with 10 bases between. This CDR3 comprises 11 residues. Germline lookup yields CDR1 MNHNS and CDR2 SASEGT. The DNA of the CDR3 is TGTGCCAGCAATGAGGGCGGGACCCAGTACTTC. It specifies CASNEGGTQYF.

This clonotype was detected ten times or more. J is TRBJ1-5 and V is TRBV12-3 or TRBV12-4, with a weak D call TRBD1 (5 bases). CDR3 size: 13 residues. The ends were cut back, 2 bases at V and 4 bases at J, with 6 bases in the middle. This CDR3 reads CASSLSGNQPQHF. CDR3 nucleotides: TGTGCCAGCAGTTTATCAGGGAATCAGCCCCAGCATTTT.

On this clonotype itself: The junction differs from germline at one of its ends, possibly a read error. V gene TRBV7-9 combines with J gene TRBJ2-7, with TRBD2 matching 8 bases. Germline V CDR1 and CDR2: SEHNR, FQNEAQ (reference sequence). The CDR3 totals 21 residues. The CDR3 nucleotides are TGTGCCATCAGCTCCTCCCGGTTTGGCGGGGGGTCCCTCTTTGGGTCCTACGAGCAGTACTTC. The encoded protein is CAISSSRFGGGSLFGSYEQYF.

This chain uses TRBV19 with TRBJ2-1; 12 bases match TRBD2. J was trimmed by 4 bases and V by 4 bases; bases with no gene match: 2. Germline values: CDR1 LNHDA, CDR2 SQIVND (reference sequence). The CDR3 contains 15 residues. CDR3 loop: CASSTGLAGYNEQFF. The CDR3 region has the DNA TGTGCCAGTAGTACCGGACTAGCGGGATACAATGAGCAGTTCTTC.

At least ten counts were recorded for this clonotype. The chain uses TRBV7-2 and TRBJ2-7, with 8 bases lining up with TRBD2. The CDR3 has 15 residues. CDR1 and CDR2 from the germline V gene are SGHTA and FQGNSA. V lost 6 bases and J lost 1; bases outside the gene matches: 8. CDR3 protein: CASRSGGGLSYEQYF. Here the CDR3 DNA reads TGTGCCAGCAGGTCGGGCGGGGGGCTATCCTACGAGCAGTACTTC.